The entry below describes one TCR beta chain. Its antigen remains unidentified. The data derive from a study of T-cell memory formation after mild COVID-19. Study in general: TCR clustering was largely donor specific.

Study-wide results and caveats: Clones contracting over day 15 to 85 were CD4/CD8 balanced, with later expanders leaning CD4+. Second-wave clones with a day 37 peak had unconfirmed SARS-CoV-2 specificity. Memory cells collected pre-infection included some clones that later responded, suggesting cross-reactive memory joined.

TCRdb analysed the 5' RACE reads with MiXCR anew, one entry per CDR3 protein. Of about 470,000 distinct CDR3 sequences listed, about 20% are singletons. The CDR3 extends over 15 amino acids. Trimming left V 10 bases short and J 2 bases short, with 18 bases between. Germline CDR1 reads SNHLY; CDR2 reads FYNNEI. Sequencing used PBMCs or a T cell subset sorted from them (not recorded which). The sequence was obtained from an adult woman who had mild COVID-19 (a few samples of this study predate the infection). Cell type and time point are not known. The chain couples TRBV2 to TRBJ2-1; D perhaps matches TRBD1 (5 bases). The CDR3 nucleotides are TGTGCCACCCAGGGAACAGGTGATACCTACAATGAGCAGTTCTTC. Protein: CATQGTGDTYNEQFF.